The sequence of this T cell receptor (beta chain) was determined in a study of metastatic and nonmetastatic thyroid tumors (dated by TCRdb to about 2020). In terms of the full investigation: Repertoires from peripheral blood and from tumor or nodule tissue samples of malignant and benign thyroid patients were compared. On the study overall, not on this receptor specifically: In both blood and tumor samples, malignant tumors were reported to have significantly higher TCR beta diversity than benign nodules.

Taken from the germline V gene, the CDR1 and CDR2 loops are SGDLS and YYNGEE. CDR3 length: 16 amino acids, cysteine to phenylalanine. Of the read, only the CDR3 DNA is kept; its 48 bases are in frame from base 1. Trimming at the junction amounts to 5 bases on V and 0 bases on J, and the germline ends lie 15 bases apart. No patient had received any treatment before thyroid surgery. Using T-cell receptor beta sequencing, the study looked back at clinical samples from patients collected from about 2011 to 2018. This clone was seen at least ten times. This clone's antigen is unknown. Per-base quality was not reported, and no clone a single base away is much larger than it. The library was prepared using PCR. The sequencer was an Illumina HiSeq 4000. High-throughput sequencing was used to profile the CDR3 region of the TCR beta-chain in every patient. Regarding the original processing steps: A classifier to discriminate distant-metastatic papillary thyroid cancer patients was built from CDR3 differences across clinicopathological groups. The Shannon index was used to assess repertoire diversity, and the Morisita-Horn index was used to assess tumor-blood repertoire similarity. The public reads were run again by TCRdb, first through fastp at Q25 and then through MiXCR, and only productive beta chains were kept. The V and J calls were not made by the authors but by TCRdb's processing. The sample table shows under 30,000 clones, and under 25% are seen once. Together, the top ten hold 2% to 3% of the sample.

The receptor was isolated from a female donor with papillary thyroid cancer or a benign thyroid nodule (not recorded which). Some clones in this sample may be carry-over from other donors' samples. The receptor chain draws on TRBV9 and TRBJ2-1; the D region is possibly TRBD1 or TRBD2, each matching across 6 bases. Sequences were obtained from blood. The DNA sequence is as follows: TGTGCCAGCAGTCCAAAGGGGGGAGCCTCCTACAATGAGCAGTTCTTC. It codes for CASSPKGGASYNEQFF.